This TCR beta chain is drawn from a study of blood T cell repertoires in COVID-19. TCRdb keeps only in-frame clones here, not all; method: immunoSEQ multiplex PCR. Among hundreds of thousands of clones listed, approximately 88% were seen once. Trimming shortened V by 5 bases and J by 6 bases, and 13 bases separated the two germline ends. Germline CDR1 and CDR2: SGHTA and FQGNSA. This CDR3 region has 13 residues. This TCR derives from a man aged 35 to 55 with acute or convalescent COVID-19. The rearrangement uses TRBV7-2 and TRBJ1-2; D is possibly TRBD1 (5 bases). The sequenced sample consisted of peripheral blood. CDR3 DNA: TGTGCCAGCAGCCCCGGCAGGGTGGATGGCTACACCTTC. Translation gives CASSPGRVDGYTF.